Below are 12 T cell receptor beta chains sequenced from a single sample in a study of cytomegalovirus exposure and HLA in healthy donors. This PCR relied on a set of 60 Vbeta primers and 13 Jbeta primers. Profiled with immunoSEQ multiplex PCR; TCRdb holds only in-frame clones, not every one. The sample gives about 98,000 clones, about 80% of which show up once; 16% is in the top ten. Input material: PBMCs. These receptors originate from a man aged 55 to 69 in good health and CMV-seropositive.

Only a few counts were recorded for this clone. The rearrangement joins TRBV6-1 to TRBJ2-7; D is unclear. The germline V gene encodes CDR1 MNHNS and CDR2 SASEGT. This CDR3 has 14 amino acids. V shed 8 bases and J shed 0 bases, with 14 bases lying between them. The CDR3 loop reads CASLKQTNSYEQYF. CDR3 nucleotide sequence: TGTGCCAGCCTTAAACAGACAAACTCCTACGAGCAGTACTTC.

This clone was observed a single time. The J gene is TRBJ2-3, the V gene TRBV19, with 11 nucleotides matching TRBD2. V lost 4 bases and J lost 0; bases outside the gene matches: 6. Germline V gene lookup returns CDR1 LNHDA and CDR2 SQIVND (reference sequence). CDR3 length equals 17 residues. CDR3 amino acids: CASSTSGGRLSTDTQYF. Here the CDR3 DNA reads TGTGCCAGTAGTACTAGCGGGGGGCGTTTGAGCACAGATACGCAGTATTTT.

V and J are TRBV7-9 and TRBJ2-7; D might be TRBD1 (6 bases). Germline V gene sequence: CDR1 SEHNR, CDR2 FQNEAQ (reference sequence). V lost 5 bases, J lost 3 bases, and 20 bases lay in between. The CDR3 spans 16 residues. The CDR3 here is CASSPRDRRGGYEQYF. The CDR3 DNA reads TGTGCCAGCAGCCCCCGCGACAGGCGAGGGGGCTACGAGCAGTACTTC.

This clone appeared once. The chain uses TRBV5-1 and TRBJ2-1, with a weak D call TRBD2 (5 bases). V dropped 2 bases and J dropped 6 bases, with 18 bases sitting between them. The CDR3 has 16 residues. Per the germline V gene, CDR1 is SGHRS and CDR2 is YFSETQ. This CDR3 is CASSFNRVAGGNEQFF. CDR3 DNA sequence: TGCGCCAGCAGCTTTAACCGTGTGGCGGGTGGCAATGAGCAGTTCTTC.

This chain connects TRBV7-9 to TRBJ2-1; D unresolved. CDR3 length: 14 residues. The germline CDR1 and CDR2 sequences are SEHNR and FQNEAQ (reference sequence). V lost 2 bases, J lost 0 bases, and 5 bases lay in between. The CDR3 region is CASSLTSSYNEQFF. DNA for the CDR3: TGTGCCAGCAGCTTAACAAGCTCCTACAATGAGCAGTTCTTC.

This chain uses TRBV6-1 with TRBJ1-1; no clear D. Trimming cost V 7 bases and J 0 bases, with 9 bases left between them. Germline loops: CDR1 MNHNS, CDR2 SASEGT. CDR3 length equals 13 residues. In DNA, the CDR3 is TGTGCCAGCACGGTAAACCTGAACACTGAAGCTTTCTTT. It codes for CASTVNLNTEAFF.

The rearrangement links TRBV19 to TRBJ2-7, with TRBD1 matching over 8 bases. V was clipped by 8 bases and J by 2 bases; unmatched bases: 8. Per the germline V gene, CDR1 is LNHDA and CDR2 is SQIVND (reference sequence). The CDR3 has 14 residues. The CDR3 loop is CASSGTGSAYEQYF. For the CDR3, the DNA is TGTGCCAGTTCGGGGACAGGCTCGGCCTACGAGCAGTACTTC. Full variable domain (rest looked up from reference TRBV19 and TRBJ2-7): DGGITQSPKYLFRKEGQNVTLSCEQNLNHDAMYWYRQDPGQGLRLIYYSQIVNDFQKGDIAEGYSVSREKKESFPLTVTSAQKNPTAFYLCASSGTGSAYEQYFGPGTRLTVT.

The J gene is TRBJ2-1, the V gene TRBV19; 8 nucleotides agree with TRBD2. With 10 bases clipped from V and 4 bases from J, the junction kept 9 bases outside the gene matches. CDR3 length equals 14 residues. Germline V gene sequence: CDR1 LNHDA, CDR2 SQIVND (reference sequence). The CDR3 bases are TGTGCCACCCGGGGGGGACTTCTATACAATGAGCAGTTCTTC. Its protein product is CATRGGLLYNEQFF. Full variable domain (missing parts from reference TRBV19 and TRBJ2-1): DGGITQSPKYLFRKEGQNVTLSCEQNLNHDAMYWYRQDPGQGLRLIYYSQIVNDFQKGDIAEGYSVSREKKESFPLTVTSAQKNPTAFYLCATRGGLLYNEQFFGPGTRLTVL.

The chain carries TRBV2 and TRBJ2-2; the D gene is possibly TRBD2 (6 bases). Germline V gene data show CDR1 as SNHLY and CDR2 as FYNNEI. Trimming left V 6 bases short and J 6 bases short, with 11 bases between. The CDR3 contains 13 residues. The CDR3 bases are TGTGCCAGCAGCGGGGGAAGGGCCGGGGAGCTGTTTTTT. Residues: CASSGGRAGELFF. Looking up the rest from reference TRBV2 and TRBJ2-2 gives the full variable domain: EPEVTQTPSHQVTQMGQEVILRCVPISNHLYFYWYRQILGQKVEFLVSFYNNEISEKSEIFDDQFSVERPDGSNFTLKIRSTKLEDSAMYFCASSGGRAGELFFGEGSRLTVL.

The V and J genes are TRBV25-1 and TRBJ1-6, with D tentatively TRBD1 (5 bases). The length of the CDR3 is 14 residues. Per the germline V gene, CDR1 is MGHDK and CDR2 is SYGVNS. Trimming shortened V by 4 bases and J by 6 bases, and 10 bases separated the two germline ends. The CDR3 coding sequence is TGTGCCAGCAGTGTGGGGCCGGGTAATTCACCCCTCCACTTT. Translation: CASSVGPGNSPLHF.

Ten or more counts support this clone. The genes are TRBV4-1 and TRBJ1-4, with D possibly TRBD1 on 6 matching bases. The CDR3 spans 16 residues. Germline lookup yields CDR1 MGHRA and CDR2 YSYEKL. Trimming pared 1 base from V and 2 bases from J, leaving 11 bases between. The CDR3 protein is CASSQVGGATNEKLFF. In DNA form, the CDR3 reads TGCGCCAGCAGCCAAGTTGGGGGGGCCACTAATGAAAAACTGTTTTTT.

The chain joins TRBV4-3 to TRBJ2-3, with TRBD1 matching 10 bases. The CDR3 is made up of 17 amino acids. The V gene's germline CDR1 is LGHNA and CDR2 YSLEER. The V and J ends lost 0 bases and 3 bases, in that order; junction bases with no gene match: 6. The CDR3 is CASSQDFLGQGTDTQYF. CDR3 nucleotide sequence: TGCGCCAGCAGCCAAGATTTCCTGGGACAGGGGACAGATACGCAGTATTTT.